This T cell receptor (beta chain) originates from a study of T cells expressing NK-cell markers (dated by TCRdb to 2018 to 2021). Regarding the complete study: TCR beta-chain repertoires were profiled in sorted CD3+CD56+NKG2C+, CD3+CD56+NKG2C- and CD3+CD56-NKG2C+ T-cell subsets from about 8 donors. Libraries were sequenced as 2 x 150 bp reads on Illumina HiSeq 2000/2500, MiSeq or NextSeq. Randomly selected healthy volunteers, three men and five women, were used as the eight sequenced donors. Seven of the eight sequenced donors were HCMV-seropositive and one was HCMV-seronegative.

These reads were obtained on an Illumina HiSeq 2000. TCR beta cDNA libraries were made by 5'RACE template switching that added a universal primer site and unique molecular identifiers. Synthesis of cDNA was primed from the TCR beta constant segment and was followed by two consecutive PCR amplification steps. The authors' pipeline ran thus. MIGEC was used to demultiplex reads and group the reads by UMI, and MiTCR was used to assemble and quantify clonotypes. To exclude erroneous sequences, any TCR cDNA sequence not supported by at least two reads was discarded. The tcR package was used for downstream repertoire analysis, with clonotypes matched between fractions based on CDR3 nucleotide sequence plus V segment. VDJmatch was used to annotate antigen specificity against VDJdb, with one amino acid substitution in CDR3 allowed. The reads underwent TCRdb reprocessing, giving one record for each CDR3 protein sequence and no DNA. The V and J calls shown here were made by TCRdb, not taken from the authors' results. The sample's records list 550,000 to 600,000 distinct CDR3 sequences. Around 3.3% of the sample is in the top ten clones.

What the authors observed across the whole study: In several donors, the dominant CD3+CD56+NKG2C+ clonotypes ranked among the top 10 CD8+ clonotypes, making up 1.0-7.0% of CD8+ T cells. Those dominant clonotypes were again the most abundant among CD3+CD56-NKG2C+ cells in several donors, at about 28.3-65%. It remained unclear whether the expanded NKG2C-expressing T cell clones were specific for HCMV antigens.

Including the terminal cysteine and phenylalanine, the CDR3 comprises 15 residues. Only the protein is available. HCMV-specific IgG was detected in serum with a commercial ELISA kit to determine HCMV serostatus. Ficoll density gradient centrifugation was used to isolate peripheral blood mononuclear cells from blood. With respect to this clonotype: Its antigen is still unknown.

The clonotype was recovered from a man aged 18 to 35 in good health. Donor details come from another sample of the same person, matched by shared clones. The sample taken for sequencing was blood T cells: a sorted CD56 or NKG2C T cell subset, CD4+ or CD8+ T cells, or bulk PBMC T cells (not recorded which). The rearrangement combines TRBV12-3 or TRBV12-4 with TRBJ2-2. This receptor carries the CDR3 CASSLVGLGRRELFF.